Below, 12 T cell receptor beta chains from the same sample are listed, as sequenced in a study of Ad26.COV2.S vaccination and SARS-CoV-2 variants. As for treatment: roughly 20 received Ad26.COV2.S at low or high dose, single or two shots; about 5 received placebo; per-sample allocation not given. After the first vaccine or placebo injection, samples were drawn on day 63. The data were produced by immunoSEQ multiplex PCR, yet TCRdb's version contains in-frame clones alone and is incomplete. The sample carries about 680,000 clones, roughly 90% recorded once. The sample was peripheral blood, taken in a trial of Ad26.COV2.S vaccine versus placebo. All receptors come from a person between 18 and 59 years old who received the Ad26.COV2.S COVID-19 vaccine or a placebo.

The V call is TRBV9, the J call TRBJ1-2; D remains ambiguous. Germline V gene sequence: CDR1 SGDLS, CDR2 YYNGEE. Trimming took 3 bases from V and 2 from J, leaving 8 bases between them. The CDR3 has 13 amino acids. The CDR3 here is CASSGTVNYGYTF. In DNA, the CDR3 is TGTGCCAGCAGCGGGACGGTGAACTATGGCTACACCTTC.

The chain employs TRBV23-1 and TRBJ2-7; D may be TRBD1 or TRBD2 (5 bases each). TRBV23-1 is annotated as an ORF whose role is uncertain. This CDR3 has 15 amino acids. V was shortened by 5 bases and J by 0 bases, with 14 bases between the two germline ends. This CDR3 is CASSGYGANSYEQYF. For the CDR3, the DNA is TGCGCCAGCAGTGGGTACGGGGCCAACTCCTACGAGCAGTACTTC.

The rearrangement uses TRBV30 and TRBJ2-5; possibly TRBD2 for D (5 bases). CDR1 is GTSNPN, CDR2 SVGIG, per germline (reference sequence). This CDR3 contains 11 residues. Trimming took off 5 bases at V and 4 bases at J, with 8 bases between the two ends. CDR3 nucleotides: TGTGCCTGGGAAGGGAGAGAGACCCAGTACTTC. Translating gives CAWEGRETQYF.

Remarks on this clone: The junction differs from germline at one of its ends, possibly a read error. The rearrangement joins TRBV3-1 (or the pseudogene TRBV3-2) to TRBJ2-7, with 8 bases that match TRBD2. The V gene's germline CDR1 is LGHDT and CDR2 YNNKEL (reference sequence). The CDR3 sequence is 17 residues long. This chain's CDR3 is CASSEELAVLGVYEQYF. The CDR3 nucleotides are TGTGCCAGCAGCGAAGAACTAGCGGTCCTCGGAGTCTACGAGCAGTACTTC.

CDR3 amino acids: CASAPPSGGAYEQFF. The CDR3 bases are TGCGCCAGCGCCCCCCCTAGCGGGGGGGCCTATGAGCAGTTCTTC. This chain links TRBV5-1 with TRBJ2-1; 12 nucleotides agree with TRBD2. V dropped 7 bases and J dropped 8; count of bases not matched to a gene: 10. Germline V gives CDR1 SGHRS, CDR2 YFSETQ. The CDR3 is 15 residues long.

This chain uses TRBV20-1 with TRBJ2-7; D remains unclear. The CDR3 runs to 10 residues. The V gene's germline CDR1 is DFQATT and CDR2 SNEGSKA (reference sequence). V dropped 1 base and J dropped 9 bases, with 7 bases sitting between them. CDR3 bases: TGCAGTGCTAGAGGGCCGGGGCAGTACTTC. Encoded protein: CSARGPGQYF.

This clone has a single count. The genes are TRBV3-1 (or the pseudogene TRBV3-2) and TRBJ2-7; D may match TRBD1 or TRBD2 (5 bases each). Germline CDR1 reads LGHDT; CDR2 reads YNNKEL (reference sequence). The V end was cut by 1 base, the J end by 0 bases, with 13 bases between. There are 16 residues in the CDR3. The DNA for the CDR3 is TGTGCCAGCAGCCAAGGGATGGGGGTTTACTCCTACGAGCAGTACTTC. Protein sequence: CASSQGMGVYSYEQYF.

The V gene is TRBV10-3, the J gene TRBJ1-1; D is uncertain. Trimming stripped 7 bases from V and 2 bases from J, with 11 bases between. Germline assignment: CDR1 ENHRY and CDR2 SYGVKD. The CDR3 is 13 amino acids. DNA for the CDR3: TGTGCCATCACCCCGAACGGAAACACTGAAGCTTTCTTT. It is translated as CAITPNGNTEAFF.

The CDR3 region has the DNA TGTGCCAGCACCTCAGGGGGGCTCGAGCAGTACTTC. This codes for CASTSGGLEQYF. The chain has TRBV12-3 or TRBV12-4 and TRBJ2-7; D is possibly TRBD1 (7 bases). This CDR3 comprises 12 residues. V was shortened by 7 bases and J by 6 bases, with 13 bases between the two germline ends.

V usage is TRBV3-1 (or the pseudogene TRBV3-2) and J usage is TRBJ1-6; TRBD1 agrees at 7 bases. Germline V gives CDR1 LGHDT, CDR2 YNNKEL (reference sequence). The junction had 11 bases not matched to a gene; V was cut back by 6 bases and J by 3 bases. This CDR3 spans 17 amino acids. CDR3 DNA sequence: TGTGCCAGCAGTCCAAAGAACAGGGGCTTCTATAATTCACCCCTCCACTTT. This encodes CASSPKNRGFYNSPLHF.

This clone has more than one count but fewer than ten. The chain links TRBV4-2 to TRBJ1-1, with 9 nucleotides matching TRBD1. Germline V gene sequence: CDR1 LGHNA, CDR2 YNFKEQ. V shed 0 bases and J 1 base; nucleotides not matched to a gene: 6. The CDR3 is made up of 17 amino acids. As DNA, the CDR3 is TGTGCCAGCAGCCAAGATCGACAGGGGGGTGGGAACACTGAAGCTTTCTTT. Protein sequence: CASSQDRQGGGNTEAFF.

This clone has more than one count but fewer than ten. The chain joins TRBV4-2 to TRBJ2-1; D unclear. The ends were cut back, 0 bases at V and 3 bases at J, with 9 bases in the middle. Germline V gene lookup returns CDR1 LGHNA and CDR2 YNFKEQ. The CDR3 is 15 amino acids. The CDR3 DNA sequence: TGTGCCAGCAGCCAAGAACCAGGTAACTACAATGAGCAGTTCTTC. Protein sequence: CASSQEPGNYNEQFF.